The 3 T cell receptor beta chains listed next were all sequenced from one sample in a study of blood T cell repertoires in COVID-19. Profiling relied on immunoSEQ multiplex PCR, and the TCRdb table lists in-frame clones only, not all of them. The data show 250,000 to 350,000 clones, with about 90% seen just once and roughly 2.9% held by the top ten. The specimen sequenced was peripheral blood. The receptors here all came from a woman aged 30 to 39 with COVID-19, enrolled during active disease.

The rearrangement uses TRBV6-5 and TRBJ2-7; 14 bases fit TRBD2. This CDR3 spans 14 amino acids. Germline values: CDR1 MNHEY, CDR2 SVGAGI. V lost 5 bases and J lost 5; bases outside the gene matches: 2. CDR3 nucleotides: TGTGCCAGCAGTCGGACTAGCGGGAGGAACGAGCAGTACTTC. Encoded protein: CASSRTSGRNEQYF.

This clone was found once. J is TRBJ1-6 and V is TRBV25-1; 8 bases are shared with TRBD1. CDR1 is MGHDK and CDR2 is SYGVNS in the germline V gene. The CDR3 runs 14 residues. V was clipped by 7 bases and J by 7 bases; unmatched bases: 6. The CDR3 reads CASTPDRGNSPLHF. The CDR3 coding sequence is TGTGCCAGCACCCCAGACAGGGGAAATTCACCCCTCCACTTT.

V is TRBV27 and J is TRBJ1-2; possible D gene TRBD1, 5 bases. The V end lost 7 bases, the J end lost 5 bases, and 14 bases lay between the germline ends. The CDR3 is made up of 13 amino acids. Germline V lookup: CDR1 MNHEY, CDR2 SMNVEV (reference sequence). The CDR3 spells CASKKDTVYGYTF. CDR3 sequence (DNA): TGTGCCAGCAAAAAGGACACCGTGTATGGCTACACCTTC.